These 21 T cell receptor beta chains came from one sample sequenced in a study of T-cell reconstitution after alpha-beta-depleted transplantation in children. Using unique molecular identifiers, the investigators prepared the TCRbeta library. TCRdb used MiXCR to reprocess the PCR reads, holding one entry per CDR3 protein. The sample consists of roughly 420,000 distinct CDR3 sequences, 16% of them appearing once. The input for sequencing was PBMCs, mostly from graft donor cells, taken 360 days after TCRalphabeta/CD19-depleted stem cell transplant. The origin of the receptors is a boy less than two years old who had a stem cell transplant for Wiskott-Aldrich syndrome, so the T cells may come from the graft donor.

This clonotype has only a few counts. The chain uses TRBV23-1 and TRBJ2-1, with no clear D. TRBV23-1 has ORF status, its function being uncertain. This CDR3 region has 11 residues. Trimming cost V 4 bases and J 10 bases, with 8 bases left between them. CDR3 nucleotides: TGCGCCAGCAGTCCACTTCGGGAGCAGTTCTTC. Its protein is CASSPLREQFF.

The chain employs TRBV30 and TRBJ2-5, with D perhaps TRBD1 or TRBD2 (6 bases each). The CDR3 has 14 amino acids. Between the trimmed V and J ends, which lost 5 bases and 4 bases, there was a span of 17 bases. Germline values: CDR1 GTSNPN, CDR2 SVGIG (reference sequence). CDR3 residues: CAWGSGDKGETQYF. The CDR3 DNA sequence: TGTGCCTGGGGTTCGGGGGACAAGGGAGAGACCCAGTACTTC.

The sample holds a few counts of this clonotype. V is TRBV10-3 and J is TRBJ2-3; D unclear. The CDR3 has 13 amino acids. Trimming cost V 10 bases and J 2 bases, with 13 bases left between them. The germline gives CDR1 ENHRY, CDR2 SYGVKD. The CDR3: CATRRDLTDTQYF. CDR3 coding DNA: TGTGCCACCCGACGTGACCTCACAGATACGCAGTATTTT.

The gene calls are TRBV7-9 and TRBJ2-3; no definite D call. Trimming removed 3 bases from V and 6 bases from J, with 7 bases in between. The CDR3 covers 12 residues. The germline V gene has CDR1 SEHNR and CDR2 FQNEAQ (reference sequence). Here the CDR3 reads CASSLYPDTQYF. Here the CDR3 DNA reads TGTGCCAGCAGCTTGTATCCGGATACGCAGTATTTT.

The CDR3 sequence is CASAVQRRNTEAFF. Here the CDR3 DNA reads TGTGCCAGCGCCGTCCAAAGGAGGAACACTGAAGCTTTCTTT. The rearrangement links TRBV12-3 or TRBV12-4 to TRBJ1-1; D call uncertain. There are 14 residues in the CDR3. Trimming cost V 8 bases and J 1 base, with 14 bases left between them.

Only a few counts were recorded for this clonotype. The chain joins TRBV2 to TRBJ2-7, with TRBD1 as a possible D gene (5 bases). From germline, CDR1 is SNHLY and CDR2 FYNNEI. This CDR3 has 12 residues. Trimming pared 7 bases from V and 2 bases from J, leaving 9 bases between. DNA of the CDR3: TGTGCCAGCAATGGGGCCCCCTACGAGCAGTACTTC. Translating gives CASNGAPYEQYF.

This clonotype was found a few times. The chain uses TRBV25-1 and TRBJ2-5; TRBD1 matches at 11 bases. The CDR3 extends over 16 amino acids. CDR1 is MGHDK, CDR2 SYGVNS, per germline. V lost 4 bases and J lost 6; bases outside the gene matches: 10. CDR3 DNA: TGTGCCAGCAGTGCCTTCCCGGGACAGGGGGTAAAGACCCAGTACTTC. It codes for CASSAFPGQGVKTQYF.

This clonotype turned up a few times. V usage is TRBV24-1 and J usage is TRBJ2-4; tentative D call: TRBD2 (7 bases). Trimming stripped 4 bases from V and 1 base from J, with 13 bases between. This CDR3 contains 16 residues. CDR1 and CDR2 (germline): KGHDR, SFDVKD. CDR3 sequence: CATSDPRGGAKNIQYF. CDR3 in DNA: TGTGCCACCAGTGACCCGAGGGGGGGCGCCAAAAACATTCAGTACTTC.

This rearrangement joins TRBV4-3 to TRBJ2-1; TRBD1 agrees at 11 bases. Germline assignment: CDR1 LGHNA and CDR2 YSLEER. J gave up 4 bases and V 5 bases, and 19 bases lay outside the gene matches. CDR3 length: 20 residues. CDR3 DNA: TGCGCCAGCAGCGGAGATCCAAAAGCGGTTCGGGACAGGGGGTACAATGAGCAGTTCTTC. As protein: CASSGDPKAVRDRGYNEQFF.

This clonotype was detected a few times. The chain is built from TRBV5-1 and TRBJ2-5, with D possibly matching TRBD1 (5 bases). Germline V gives CDR1 SGHRS, CDR2 YFSETQ. CDR3 length: 14 residues. V was trimmed by 4 bases and J by 2 bases, leaving 12 bases between them. The DNA for the CDR3 is TGCGCCAGCAGCCTCCGACAGAGTCAAGAGACCCAGTACTTC. It is translated as CASSLRQSQETQYF.

This chain uses TRBV11-2 with TRBJ1-3; TRBD1 matches at 10 bases. Germline CDR1 is SGHAT and CDR2 is FQNNGV. The CDR3 runs to 15 residues. Trimming took 4 bases from V and 2 from J; bases not matched to a gene: 2. The CDR3 nucleotides are TGTGCCAGCAGCTCGGGACAGGGGACTGGAAACACCATATATTTT. It codes for CASSSGQGTGNTIYF.

This clonotype was detected only a few times. The rearrangement links TRBV5-4 to TRBJ2-1; a possible D gene is TRBD1 (6 bases). Germline V gene lookup returns CDR1 SGHNT and CDR2 YYREEE (reference sequence). V lost 1 base to trimming and J lost 10 bases, with 9 bases between them. CDR3 length equals 12 residues. Here the CDR3 reads CASSLPGQEQFF. The CDR3 DNA sequence: TGTGCCAGCAGCTTGCCCGGACAGGAGCAGTTCTTC.

This clonotype has just a few counts. This chain joins TRBV3-1 and TRBJ2-7; D is uncertain. Germline CDR1 LGHDT, CDR2 YNNKEL (reference sequence). Trimming pared 4 bases from V and 3 bases from J, leaving 4 bases between. The CDR3 has 11 amino acids. The CDR3 region is CASSPIYEQYF. The CDR3 nucleotides read TGTGCCAGCAGCCCTATCTACGAGCAGTACTTC.

There are a few counts of this clonotype. CDR3 protein: CASSQVTVAKNIQYF. The CDR3 DNA sequence: TGCGCCAGCAGCCAAGTGACCGTAGCCAAAAACATTCAGTACTTC. The chain joins TRBV4-1 to TRBJ2-4; unclear D gene. The CDR3 extends over 15 amino acids. CDR1 MGHRA and CDR2 YSYEKL come from the germline V gene. V shed 1 base and J shed 0 bases, with 7 bases lying between them.

This clonotype was detected only a few times. The rearrangement uses TRBV19 and TRBJ1-1; no firm D call. This CDR3 contains 13 residues. Germline CDR1 reads LNHDA; CDR2 reads SQIVND (reference sequence). The V gene lost 3 bases and the J gene lost 1 base, with 6 bases spanning the gap. CDR3 loop: CASSIFPNTEAFF. Here the CDR3 DNA reads TGTGCCAGTAGTATCTTCCCGAACACTGAAGCTTTCTTT. The variable domain in full, completed from reference TRBV19 and TRBJ1-1, reads DGGITQSPKYLFRKEGQNVTLSCEQNLNHDAMYWYRQDPGQGLRLIYYSQIVNDFQKGDIAEGYSVSREKKESFPLTVTSAQKNPTAFYLCASSIFPNTEAFFGQGTRLTVV.

This rearrangement joins TRBV19 to TRBJ2-1; no clear D. The CDR3 is 13 residues long. Germline CDR1 reads LNHDA; CDR2 reads SQIVND (reference sequence). Trimming took off 2 bases at V and 3 bases at J, with 5 bases between the two ends. The CDR3 sequence: CASSIIDYNEQFF. The CDR3 region has the DNA TGTGCCAGTAGTATAATAGACTACAATGAGCAGTTCTTC.

This rearrangement joins TRBV11-2 to TRBJ2-3; perhaps D is TRBD1 or TRBD2 (5 bases each). The V and J ends lost 5 bases and 8 bases respectively, with 17 bases between them. CDR1 and CDR2 (germline): SGHAT, FQNNGV. The CDR3 has 14 amino acids. In nucleotides, the CDR3 is TGTGCCAGCAGCCCTATGCCGGGGCGCGGTACGCAGTATTTT. Translation: CASSPMPGRGTQYF.

There are a few counts of this clonotype. The gene calls are TRBV12-3 or TRBV12-4 and TRBJ1-5; D not certain. The CDR3 has 13 residues. V was pared by 3 bases and J by 4 bases, with 7 bases between. The CDR3 DNA is TGTGCCAGCAGTTTTAAGAGGAATCAGCCCCAGCATTTT. Encoded protein: CASSFKRNQPQHF.

This clonotype has a count of ten or more. The gene calls are TRBV12-3 or TRBV12-4 and TRBJ2-7; tentatively, D is TRBD1 (6 bases). This CDR3 has 15 amino acids. Trimming removed 7 bases at V and 2 bases at J, with 18 bases between. The CDR3 sequence is CASKQSLRTAYEQYF. The CDR3 DNA follows: TGTGCCAGCAAACAGTCGCTCCGGACAGCCTACGAGCAGTACTTC.

The rearrangement uses TRBV12-3 or TRBV12-4 and TRBJ2-1; the match to TRBD2 covers 16 bases. J lost 10 bases, V lost 7 bases, and 7 bases had no gene match. This CDR3 region has 15 residues. The CDR3 protein is CASTKTGLAGGEQFF. The CDR3 coding sequence is TGTGCCAGCACAAAGACGGGACTAGCGGGAGGGGAGCAGTTCTTC.

The table lists this clonotype with a few counts. The chain combines TRBV7-2 with TRBJ2-6; D perhaps matches TRBD2 (5 bases). This CDR3 region has 18 residues. V lost 5 bases and J lost 0, with 17 bases in between. Germline V gene sequence: CDR1 SGHTA, CDR2 FQGNSA. The CDR3 sequence is CASSPSTRGYSGANVLTF. CDR3 nucleotides: TGTGCCAGCAGCCCTAGCACTAGAGGGTACTCTGGGGCCAACGTCCTGACTTTC.